A selection of T cell receptor beta chains follows, all from one sample in a study of OX40 agonist ivuxolimab in advanced cancers. Sequencing used immunoSEQ multiplex PCR; TCRdb keeps in-frame clones, though not all of them. Among tens of thousands of clones listed, less than 90% were seen once. The material sequenced was CD4+ or CD8+ T cells sorted from blood, taken in a trial of the OX40 agonist ivuxolimab. These receptors were collected from an adult with an advanced solid tumor such as melanoma, head and neck, liver or kidney cancer. Both conserved end residues are part of each CDR3. The D gene is left open where the match is weak. Size is stated for part of the rows, as once, few or many counts, or as a class when the clone is expanded.

d_call,v_call,j_call,clone_size,cdr3_aa,cdr3_nt
-,TRBV5-1,TRBJ1-1,few,CASSSAGRSTEAFF,TGCGCCAGCAGCTCCGCTGGGAGAAGTACTGAAGCTTTCTTT
-,TRBV5-4,TRBJ1-2,-,CASSYRAGYTF,TGTGCCAGCAGCTACAGGGCTGGCTACACCTTC
-,TRBV28,TRBJ1-2,-,CASSLRPRVGYTF,TGTGCCAGCAGTTTACGGCCAAGGGTGGGCTACACCTTC
-,TRBV29-1,TRBJ2-5,-,CSVVPGETQYF,TGCAGCGTTGTCCCGGGGGAGACCCAGTACTTC
-,TRBV6-6,TRBJ2-7,-,CASRRGGTESYEQYF,TGTGCCAGCAGGAGGGGGGGGACCGAATCCTACGAGCAGTACTTC
-,TRBV18,TRBJ2-2,-,CASSPPKTGELFF,TGTGCCAGCTCACCACCGAAGACCGGGGAGCTGTTTTTT
TRBD2,TRBV6-5,TRBJ2-2,-,CASSFRGLASGELFF,TGTGCCAGCAGTTTCCGAGGACTAGCTAGCGGGGAGCTGTTTTTT
-,TRBV2,TRBJ1-5,once,CASNTDSYQPQHF,TGTGCCAGCAATACGGACAGCTATCAGCCCCAGCATTTT
TRBD1,TRBV11-2,TRBJ2-3,-,CASSPGTGTLDTQYF,TGTGCCAGCAGCCCGGGGACAGGGACTCTTGATACGCAGTATTTT
TRBD2,TRBV25-1,TRBJ2-3,-,CASSEYGGGDTDTQYF,TGTGCCAGCAGTGAATATGGGGGGGGAGACACAGATACGCAGTATTTT
TRBD2,TRBV7-2,TRBJ2-7,-,CASSSWTSGGHEQYF,TGTGCCAGCAGCTCCTGGACTAGCGGGGGGCACGAGCAGTACTTC
-,TRBV5-1,TRBJ2-2,-,CASSYRTDPAGELFF,TGCGCCAGCAGCTACCGGACCGACCCGGCCGGGGAGCTGTTTTTT
-,TRBV5-1,TRBJ1-4,-,CASSVTHSTGEKLFF,TGCGCCAGCAGCGTGACCCACTCAACGGGTGAAAAACTGTTTTTT
TRBD2,TRBV19,TRBJ2-1,-,CASSWEGTYNEQFF,TGTGCCAGTAGTTGGGAGGGGACTTACAATGAGCAGTTCTTC
-,TRBV5-1,TRBJ2-5,-,CASSLVGRAQETQYF,TGCGCCAGCAGCCTGGTTGGCAGGGCACAAGAGACCCAGTACTTC
-,TRBV6-1,TRBJ2-7,-,CASETGVREQYF,TGTGCCAGCGAAACGGGGGTGCGGGAGCAGTACTTC
TRBD1,TRBV5-1,TRBJ1-5,-,CASSQGAGQPQHF,TGCGCCAGCAGCCAGGGGGCCGGTCAGCCCCAGCATTTT
-,TRBV5-1,TRBJ1-3,-,CASSLEGMSSGNTIYF,TGCGCCAGCAGCTTGGAAGGGATGAGCTCTGGAAACACCATATATTTT
-,TRBV5-1,TRBJ2-3,-,CASSPFGDTQYF,TGCGCCAGCAGCCCATTTGGGGATACGCAGTATTTT
-,TRBV27,TRBJ2-2,-,CASNDHSRGPGELFF,TGTGCCAGCAACGACCACTCCAGGGGTCCCGGGGAGCTGTTTTTT
-,TRBV6-9,TRBJ1-2,-,CASSPIGVVGYTF,TGTGCCAGCAGTCCCATCGGGGTTGTAGGCTACACCTTC
-,TRBV6-5,TRBJ1-3,once,CASSYGGSGNTIYF,TGTGCCAGCAGTTACGGAGGATCTGGAAACACCATATATTTT
-,TRBV7-8,TRBJ1-5,-,CASSLAGRTYSNQPQHF,TGTGCCAGCAGCTTAGCGGGACGGACTTATAGCAATCAGCCCCAGCATTTT
-,TRBV9,TRBJ1-1,few,CASSGGSEAFF,TGTGCCAGCAGCGGCGGATCTGAAGCTTTCTTT
-,TRBV28,TRBJ2-1,-,CASSPRRGMAYNEQFF,TGTGCCAGCAGCCCTCGGAGGGGGATGGCCTACAATGAGCAGTTCTTC
TRBD1,TRBV6-6,TRBJ2-2,-,CASSRGQGSGTGELFF,TGTGCCAGCAGCCGGGGACAGGGGAGTGGCACCGGGGAGCTGTTTTTT
-,TRBV18,TRBJ2-3,once,CASSEQPPSTDTQYF,TGTGCCAGCTCAGAACAGCCGCCGAGCACAGATACGCAGTATTTT
-,TRBV6-5,TRBJ2-2,-,CAGGRGNTGELFF,TGTGCCGGAGGTAGAGGGAACACCGGGGAGCTGTTTTTT
TRBD1,TRBV6-1,TRBJ1-6,-,CASIRQGTLGSPLHF,TGTGCCAGCATACGACAGGGGACTCTCGGTTCACCCCTCCACTTT
-,TRBV5-1,TRBJ2-7,-,CASSLGAGDEQYF,TGCGCCAGCAGCTTGGGGGCGGGCGACGAGCAGTACTTC
-,TRBV18,TRBJ2-5,-,CASSPPGPYQETQYF,TGTGCCAGCTCACCACCGGGCCCGTACCAAGAGACCCAGTACTTC
TRBD1,TRBV4-1,TRBJ1-1,-,CASSQRQGRAPEAFF,TGCGCCAGCAGCCAGCGACAGGGGAGGGCCCCTGAAGCTTTCTTT
TRBD2,TRBV28,TRBJ2-7,-,CASSFILAVAGGHSYEQYF,TGTGCCAGCAGTTTTATCCTGGCGGTAGCGGGAGGACACTCCTACGAGCAGTACTTC
-,TRBV4-2,TRBJ2-2,-,CASSQEVAGELFF,TGTGCCAGCAGCCAAGAGGTGGCCGGGGAGCTGTTTTTT
-,TRBV27,TRBJ1-4,-,CASSSFYQGSTNEKLFF,TGTGCCAGCAGTTCCTTCTACCAAGGGTCAACTAATGAAAAACTGTTTTTT
TRBD1,TRBV18,TRBJ1-3,-,CASSPPQGVVNTIYF,TGTGCCAGCTCACCACCGCAGGGGGTGGTAAACACCATATATTTT
-,TRBV28,TRBJ1-5,-,CASSYPDTPNQPQHF,TGTGCCAGCAGTTACCCGGACACCCCCAATCAGCCCCAGCATTTT
-,TRBV4-3,TRBJ1-4,-,CASSPGTWDEKLFF,TGCGCCAGCAGCCCCGGGACCTGGGATGAAAAACTGTTTTTT
TRBD1,TRBV7-9,TRBJ2-5,-,CASSLGDREAETQYF,TGTGCCAGCAGCTTAGGGGACAGGGAGGCGGAGACCCAGTACTTC
-,TRBV13,TRBJ2-3,once,CASSPQYRRTDTQYF,TGTGCCAGCAGCCCCCAGTATCGCCGCACAGATACGCAGTATTTT